This T cell receptor beta chain was recovered during a study of blood T cell repertoires in COVID-19. Profiled with immunoSEQ multiplex PCR; TCRdb holds only in-frame clones, not every one. The table shows tens of thousands of clones, with approximately 83% occurring only once. V shed 3 bases and J 6 bases; nucleotides not matched to a gene: 6. Germline V CDR1 and CDR2: SGHVS, FQNEAQ. This CDR3 is 15 amino acids long. The origin of this receptor is a human donor in a cohort sampled during active COVID-19. The donor label of this sample is uncertain. The rearrangement joins TRBV7-8 to TRBJ2-1, with TRBD1 identical over 9 bases. Source material: peripheral blood. CDR3 bases: TGTGCCAGCAGCTTGGGACAGGGACGTATCAATGAGCAGTTCTTC. Amino acid sequence: CASSLGQGRINEQFF.